The 28 T cell receptor beta chains presented below share a single source sample, sequenced in a study of cytomegalovirus exposure and HLA in healthy donors (dated by TCRdb to 2015 to 2018). Receptors were amplified or captured by the immunoSEQ multiplex PCR assay. For the multiplex PCR, a mixture combining 60 forward primers for TCR Vbeta segments and 13 reverse primers for TCR Jbeta segments was used. Here the immuneACCESS table is served through TCRdb, limited to in-frame sequences with V and J called. Missing clones are a known gap in these copies; in checked studies unresolved V genes cover under half, and the rest lacks a known reason. In all, the sample holds about 70,000 clones, and roughly 89% of those were seen once. Jointly, the top ten make up 2% of the sample. The specimen sequenced was PBMCs. These receptors were obtained from a woman aged 30 to 39 in good health and CMV-seronegative.

The chain combines TRBV28 with TRBJ2-1, with a possible D match to TRBD2 (6 bases). Trimming stripped 11 bases from V and 7 bases from J, with 9 bases between. This CDR3 contains 10 residues. Germline-derived CDR1 and CDR2 are MDHEN and SYDVKM. CDR3 sequence reads: CAAGGNEQFF. The CDR3 coding sequence is TGTGCCGCCGGGGGAAATGAGCAGTTCTTC.

V gene TRBV6-1 combines with J gene TRBJ1-4, with TRBD1 matching 8 bases. The CDR3 spans 14 residues. With 6 bases clipped from V and 3 bases from J, the junction kept 3 bases outside the gene matches. Looked up from germline, CDR1 is MNHNS and CDR2 is SASEGT. CDR3 protein: CASRATGANEKLFF. CDR3 DNA: TGTGCCAGCAGGGCGACAGGGGCTAATGAAAAACTGTTTTTT.

The V and J genes are TRBV7-9 and TRBJ2-5; no firm D call. This CDR3 has 14 residues. Germline V lookup: CDR1 SEHNR, CDR2 FQNEAQ (reference sequence). V lost 1 base and J lost 2, with 8 bases in between. The CDR3 DNA reads TGTGCCAGCAGCTTAGAGCCTAGACAAGAGACCCAGTACTTC. It codes for CASSLEPRQETQYF.

The sample holds a few counts of this clone. CDR3 loop: CAIRGTASPTEQYF. In DNA form, the CDR3 reads TGTGCCATCAGGGGGACAGCCTCCCCTACCGAGCAGTACTTC. The chain carries TRBV10-3 and TRBJ2-7; 7 bases align to TRBD1. V trimming: 6 bases; J trimming: 6 bases; junction bases outside the gene matches: 11. The CDR3 spans 14 residues. Germline assignment: CDR1 ENHRY and CDR2 SYGVKD.

This chain links TRBV28 with TRBJ2-3, with TRBD1 matching over 7 bases. V lost 10 bases, J lost 4 bases, and 11 bases stayed unmatched. Germline CDR1 and CDR2: MDHEN and SYDVKM. The CDR3 consists of 14 residues. The CDR3 nucleotides read TGTGCCACCGGGGACAGCTTAGCAGCAGATACGCAGTATTTT. It is translated as CATGDSLAADTQYF.

CDR3: CASSPNTANYGYTF. In nucleotides, the CDR3 is TGTGCCAGCTCCCCCAACACCGCTAACTATGGCTACACCTTC. The V call is TRBV18, the J call TRBJ1-2; D is unclear. Trimming removed 6 bases from V and 0 bases from J, with 11 bases in between. The CDR3 contains 14 residues. Germline-derived CDR1 and CDR2 are KGHSH and LQKENI.

Only a few counts were recorded for this clone. V is TRBV7-9 and J is TRBJ2-7; D is perhaps TRBD1 (5 bases). Germline-derived CDR1 and CDR2 are SEHNR and FQNEAQ (reference sequence). Trimming cost V 1 base and J 6 bases, with 10 bases left between them. The CDR3 extends over 13 amino acids. CDR3: CASSLGSGSEQYF. The CDR3, as DNA: TGTGCCAGCAGCTTAGGTTCAGGGTCCGAGCAGTACTTC.

This clone was seen more than once but under ten times. This chain joins TRBV5-1 and TRBJ1-1; possibly TRBD1 for D (5 bases). CDR1 and CDR2 from the germline V gene are SGHRS and YFSETQ. The CDR3 is made up of 14 amino acids. V dropped 3 bases and J dropped 7 bases, with 16 bases sitting between them. Here the CDR3 reads CASSWGTTEDEAFF. The CDR3 DNA sequence: TGCGCCAGCAGCTGGGGCACGACAGAGGATGAAGCTTTCTTT.

Worth noting for this clone: One end of the junction is discordant with germline, which a read error may explain. The chain links TRBV29-1 to TRBJ2-1, with TRBD2 matching over 15 bases. This CDR3 region has 15 residues. Germline-derived CDR1 and CDR2 are SQVTM and ANQGSEA. The CDR3, as DNA: TGCAGCGTTGGGGCAACCGGGACTAGCGGGAGGCAACAGCTCTTC. This sequence encodes CSVGATGTSGRQQLF.

The chain couples TRBV7-8 to TRBJ2-5; D is ambiguous. Trimming took off 1 base at V and 5 bases at J, with 8 bases between the two ends. The CDR3 has 13 amino acids. Germline loops: CDR1 SGHVS, CDR2 FQNEAQ. As DNA, the CDR3 is TGTGCCAGCAGCTTAGGTGGCATGGAGACCCAGTACTTC. This translates into CASSLGGMETQYF. Drawing the rest from reference TRBV7-8 and TRBJ2-5, the complete variable domain is GAGVSQSPRYKVAKRGQDVALRCDPISGHVSLFWYQQALGQGPEFLTYFQNEAQLDKSGLPSDRFFAERPEGSVSTLKIQRTQQEDSAVYLCASSLGGMETQYFGPGTRLLVL.

The V gene is TRBV10-3, the J gene TRBJ1-2, with 8 bases aligning to TRBD1. This CDR3 comprises 14 residues. The V and J ends lost 3 bases and 7 bases, in that order; junction bases with no gene match: 7. CDR1 and CDR2 from the germline V gene are ENHRY and SYGVKD. CDR3 nucleotides: TGTGCCATCAGTGAAAAACAGGGGGGAGGTGGCTACACCTTC. Its translation: CAISEKQGGGGYTF.

The rearrangement joins TRBV18 to TRBJ2-7; 9 bases line up with TRBD1. Looked up from germline, CDR1 is KGHSH and CDR2 is LQKENI. The CDR3 runs to 19 residues. With 3 bases clipped from V and 3 bases from J, the junction kept 18 bases outside the gene matches. The CDR3 here is CASSPSLSNPGTGFYEQYF. The CDR3 DNA reads TGTGCCAGCTCACCCTCACTAAGTAACCCGGGGACAGGGTTCTACGAGCAGTACTTC.

The chain has TRBV28 and TRBJ2-1; 10 bases are shared with TRBD2. V trimming: 2 bases; J trimming: 4 bases; junction bases outside the gene matches: 8. There are 17 residues in the CDR3. Germline V gene lookup returns CDR1 MDHEN and CDR2 SYDVKM. DNA for the CDR3: TGTGCCAGCAGTTTAATTTCGGCACTAGCGGGGTACAATGAGCAGTTCTTC. Its protein product is CASSLISALAGYNEQFF.

This clone was found a few times. J is TRBJ2-1 and V is TRBV18; 8 bases agree with TRBD2. This CDR3 is built from 14 residues. V shed 4 bases, J shed 14 bases, and the junction held 13 bases outside the gene matches. Germline-derived CDR1 and CDR2 are KGHSH and LQKENI. The CDR3 loop is CASSRGTSDLSEFF. The DNA for the CDR3 is TGTGCCAGCTCACGTGGGACTAGTGATCTGTCCGAGTTCTTC.

The chain combines TRBV4-1 with TRBJ2-2; 8 bases are shared with TRBD2. CDR1 and CDR2 from the germline V gene are MGHRA and YSYEKL. The CDR3 totals 16 residues. The V segment lost 2 bases and the J segment 6 bases; nucleotides outside the gene matches: 8. The CDR3 sequence is CASSQPGTSLSGELFF. In DNA form, the CDR3 reads TGCGCCAGCAGCCAACCTGGGACTAGTCTTTCCGGGGAGCTGTTTTTT.

The V and J genes are TRBV9 and TRBJ1-2; D not resolved. From germline, CDR1 is SGDLS and CDR2 YYNGEE. V lost 4 bases and J lost 5, with 15 bases in between. The CDR3 contains 14 residues. In nucleotides, the CDR3 is TGTGCCAGCAGCCCGATAGGAGGGTCATATGGCTACACCTTC. This translates into CASSPIGGSYGYTF. Combining the CDR3 with reference TRBV9 and TRBJ1-2 gives the whole variable domain DSGVTQTPKHLITATGQRVTLRCSPRSGDLSVYWYQQSLDQGLQFLIQYYNGEERAKGNILERFSAQQFPDLHSELNLSSLELGDSALYFCASSPIGGSYGYTFGSGTRLTVV.

The chain employs TRBV11-3 and TRBJ1-2, with D perhaps matching TRBD1 (6 bases). V lost 6 bases, J lost 8 bases, and 16 bases lay in between. CDR3 length equals 13 residues. Germline V gives CDR1 SGHNT, CDR2 YENEEA. The CDR3 sequence is CASRSTGYRGYTF. The CDR3 DNA follows: TGTGCCAGCAGATCCACAGGGTATCGGGGCTACACCTTC.

The chain couples TRBV7-2 to TRBJ2-2; D may be TRBD2 (6 bases). The germline V gene encodes CDR1 SGHTA and CDR2 FQGNSA. The V and J ends lost 1 base and 6 bases respectively, with 15 bases between them. The CDR3 spans 16 residues. The CDR3 loop is CASSLVGGGWAGELFF. In nucleotides, the CDR3 is TGTGCCAGCAGCTTAGTTGGTGGAGGGTGGGCCGGGGAGCTGTTTTTT.

This clone was seen only once. This rearrangement joins TRBV30 to TRBJ2-3; 7 bases line up with TRBD2. The junction had 2 bases not matched to a gene; V was cut back by 1 base and J by 4 bases. Germline CDR1 reads GTSNPN; CDR2 reads SVGIG (reference sequence). The CDR3 has 13 residues. The CDR3, as DNA: TGTGCCTGGAGTGGACTAGCAGCAGATACGCAGTATTTT. Encoded protein: CAWSGLAADTQYF.

The chain couples TRBV9 to TRBJ2-5; weak D call: TRBD1 (5 bases). V dropped 0 bases and J dropped 5 bases, with 14 bases sitting between them. This CDR3 is 15 amino acids long. CDR1 and CDR2 from the germline V gene are SGDLS and YYNGEE. The CDR3 loop is CASSVVGRVGETQYF. In DNA form, the CDR3 reads TGTGCCAGCAGCGTAGTGGGCAGGGTTGGGGAGACCCAGTACTTC.

The chain combines TRBV5-4 with TRBJ2-2; 7 bases map to TRBD2. CDR1 SGHNT and CDR2 YYREEE come from the germline V gene (reference sequence). CDR3 length: 13 residues. After removal of 3 bases from V and 5 bases from J, the junction contained 1 base not matched to a gene. CDR3 nucleotide sequence: TGTGCCAGCAGCTGGGGGGGTACCGGGGAGCTGTTTTTT. Translated, it gives CASSWGGTGELFF. Filled out from reference TRBV5-4 and TRBJ2-2, the complete variable domain reads ETGVTQSPTHLIKTRGQQVTLRCSSQSGHNTVSWYQQALGQGPQFIFQYYREEENGRGNFPPRFSGLQFPNYSSELNVNALELDDSALYLCASSWGGTGELFFGEGSRLTVL.

The V gene is TRBV7-3, the J gene TRBJ2-3, with 8 bases aligning to TRBD2. The germline CDR1 and CDR2 sequences are SGHTA and FQGTGA. The CDR3 contains 14 residues. V was clipped by 5 bases and J by 3 bases; unmatched bases: 4. CDR3 protein: CASSLSGTTDTQYF. DNA for the CDR3: TGTGCCAGCAGCCTTAGCGGGACAACAGATACGCAGTATTTT.

This clone was observed a few times. This chain joins TRBV28 and TRBJ1-4; 9 nucleotides agree with TRBD1. From germline, CDR1 is MDHEN and CDR2 SYDVKM. CDR3 length: 14 amino acids. V was pared by 3 bases and J by 10 bases, with 6 bases of the junction left unmatched. CDR3 sequence (DNA): TGTGCCAGCAGTTTTAGCGACAGGGGGGGAAAACTGTTTTTT. Translating gives CASSFSDRGGKLFF.

This sequence joins TRBV7-2 and TRBJ2-7; the match to TRBD1 covers 12 bases. Germline CDR1 reads SGHTA; CDR2 reads FQGNSA. The V and J ends lost 0 bases and 3 bases, in that order; junction bases with no gene match: 3. The CDR3 has 16 residues. The DNA of the CDR3 is TGTGCCAGCAGCTTAGCAGGGACAGGGGGCTTCTACGAGCAGTACTTC. Protein product: CASSLAGTGGFYEQYF. The variable domain in full, completed from reference TRBV7-2 and TRBJ2-7, reads GAGVSQSPSNKVTEKGKDVELRCDPISGHTALYWYRQSLGQGLEFLIYFQGNSAPDKSGLPSDRFSAERTGGSVSTLTIQRTQQEDSAVYLCASSLAGTGGFYEQYFGPGTRLTVT.

The rearrangement links TRBV7-6 to TRBJ1-1; 8 bases agree with TRBD1. The CDR3 has 14 residues. Germline CDR1 reads SGHVS; CDR2 reads FNYEAQ. The V and J ends lost 6 bases and 5 bases, in that order; junction bases with no gene match: 8. CDR3 region: CASRQWTGTTEAFF. The DNA for the CDR3 is TGTGCCAGCAGGCAATGGACAGGGACGACTGAAGCTTTCTTT.

This clone was observed a few times. CDR3 sequence (DNA): TGTGCCAGCACTTCCGCGGCCCCCGGTAGACTGTTTTTT. Translation gives CASTSAAPGRLFF. The V and J genes are TRBV2 and TRBJ1-4; no reliable D call. V was cut by 7 bases and J by 13 bases, with 19 bases left in between. This CDR3 has 13 residues. The germline V gene has CDR1 SNHLY and CDR2 FYNNEI.

The chain is built from TRBV25-1 and TRBJ1-5; the D gene is possibly TRBD1 (5 bases). The length of the CDR3 is 14 residues. CDR1 and CDR2 from the germline V gene are MGHDK and SYGVNS. V was shortened by 4 bases and J by 0 bases, with 7 bases between the two germline ends. The CDR3, as DNA: TGTGCCAGCAGTGGACAGAATAGCAATCAGCCCCAGCATTTT. It yields the protein CASSGQNSNQPQHF.

The rearrangement joins TRBV27 to TRBJ2-1; D is undetermined. Germline V CDR1 and CDR2: MNHEY, SMNVEV (reference sequence). Trimming removed 3 bases from V and 0 bases from J, with 9 bases in between. The CDR3 is 15 residues long. The CDR3 sequence: CASSLKPSSYNEQFF. CDR3 nucleotide sequence: TGTGCCAGCAGTTTGAAGCCGAGCTCCTACAATGAGCAGTTCTTC.